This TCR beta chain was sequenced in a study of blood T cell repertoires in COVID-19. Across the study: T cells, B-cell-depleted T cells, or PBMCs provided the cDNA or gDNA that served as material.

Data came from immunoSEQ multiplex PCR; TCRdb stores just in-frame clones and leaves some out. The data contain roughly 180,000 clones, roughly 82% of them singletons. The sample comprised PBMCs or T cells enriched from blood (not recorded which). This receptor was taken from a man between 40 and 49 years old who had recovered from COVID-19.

The CDR3: CASSFGLSPLEQFF. The DNA for the CDR3 is TGTGCCAGCAGTTTCGGTCTTTCACCCCTGGAGCAGTTCTTC. J is TRBJ2-1 and V is TRBV27; D is unclear. Trimming took off 3 bases at V and 10 bases at J, with 16 bases between the two ends. The V gene's germline CDR1 is MNHEY and CDR2 SMNVEV (reference sequence). The CDR3 has 14 residues.